This T cell receptor (beta chain) was identified in a study of T-cell reconstitution after alpha-beta-depleted transplantation in children (dated by TCRdb to the mid-2010s). Study-level background: The study quantitatively tracked T-cell immune reconstitution after TCRalphabeta/CD19-depleted allogeneic hematopoietic cell transplantation in children using TCR repertoire profiling.

The library was generated by PCR. The sequencing machine was an Illumina HiSeq 2500. Molecular barcoding was employed in the preparation of TCR libraries, with unique molecular identifiers being used to normalize TCRbeta repertoire quantification. The public reads were quality trimmed at Q25 with fastp and then assembled into clones with MiXCR by TCRdb, keeping productive beta chains. Records with the same CDR3 protein are collapsed into one entry carrying the most frequent genes and DNA. The sample yields about 400,000 distinct CDR3 sequences; about 16% were counted once. Of the sample, roughly 29% is held by the ten largest clones. The treatment or condition label corresponds to: allogeneic hematopoietic cell transplantation with graft depleted of TCRalphabeta T cells and CD19 B cells. Transplant recipients were children who received TCRalphabeta/CD19-depleted allogeneic hematopoietic cell grafts.

What the study reported, not specific to this receptor: About two months after transplant, the apparently early recovery of alphabetaT-cell counts reportedly depended on just several hundred clones that had expanded rapidly and came from non-depleted graft cells. The frequencies of hyperexpanded clones fell over the following months, and after one year, T-cell counts and TCRbeta diversity were mostly attributed to newly produced T cells. The high TCRbeta diversity at day 60 in some patients was ascribed to recipient T cells and intrathymic progenitors that had survived conditioning.

As to this clonotype: Its antigen is still unknown. No much larger clone is present one base from it, and per-base qualities are unavailable.

For this chain, trimming is 5 bases at the V end and 9 bases at the J end, and the number of junction bases without a gene match is 11. Counted from cysteine to phenylalanine, this CDR3 has 15 amino acids. Kept here is only the CDR3 DNA, which spans 45 bases and is read in frame from base 1. Based on the germline V gene, the CDR1 and CDR2 sequences are MRHNA and SNTAGT. The rearrangement joined TRBV6-4 to TRBJ2-1, and TRBD2 aligns with 9 junction nucleotides. This TCR was recovered from a boy less than two years old who had a stem cell transplant for Wiskott-Aldrich syndrome, so the T cells may come from the graft donor. The sequencing used PBMCs, mostly from graft donor cells, collected 360 days after TCRalphabeta/CD19-depleted stem cell transplant. At the DNA level, the sequence is TGTGCCAGCAGTCCTCAAGCGGGAGGCCGGGGTGAGCAGTTCTTC. Translated, this gives CASSPQAGGRGEQFF.